The 24 T cell receptor beta chains reported below all come from one sample, sequenced in a study of Ad26.COV2.S vaccination and SARS-CoV-2 variants. The protocol was immunoSEQ multiplex PCR, while the TCRdb copy is restricted to in-frame clones and leaves out a portion. The table has around 300,000 clones, roughly 90% seen once; the top ten hold roughly 6%. The treatment was: roughly 20 received Ad26.COV2.S at low or high dose, single or two shots; about 5 received placebo; per-sample allocation not given. The samples date from day 63 after the first vaccine or placebo injection. This material consisted of peripheral blood, taken in a trial of Ad26.COV2.S vaccine versus placebo. Source of these receptors: a person aged 18 to 59 who received the Ad26.COV2.S COVID-19 vaccine or a placebo.

The rearrangement joins TRBV3-1 (or the pseudogene TRBV3-2) to TRBJ1-2; perhaps TRBD1 as D (5 bases). Trimming removed 2 bases from V and 2 bases from J, with 21 bases in between. Germline CDR1 LGHDT, CDR2 YNNKEL (reference sequence). The CDR3 runs 18 residues. CDR3 loop: CASSQRGGIPGTNYGYTF. In DNA form, the CDR3 reads TGTGCCAGCAGCCAACGCGGTGGTATCCCAGGGACGAACTATGGCTACACCTTC.

The rearrangement joins TRBV10-3 to TRBJ1-5, with D tentatively TRBD1 (6 bases). Germline CDR1 reads ENHRY; CDR2 reads SYGVKD. The V gene lost 11 bases and the J gene lost 2 bases, with 19 bases spanning the gap. This CDR3 comprises 15 residues. CDR3: CAVWEGELGNQPQHF. For the CDR3, the DNA is TGTGCCGTCTGGGAGGGGGAGCTCGGCAATCAGCCCCAGCATTTT.

The chain carries TRBV18 and TRBJ2-7; no clear D gene. From germline, CDR1 is KGHSH and CDR2 LQKENI. V gave up 4 bases and J gave up 4 bases, with 14 bases separating them. CDR3 size: 14 residues. The CDR3 sequence is CASSLQPNGYEQYF. The DNA of the CDR3 is TGTGCCAGCTCACTCCAACCCAACGGGTACGAGCAGTACTTC.

The rearrangement uses TRBV4-3 and TRBJ1-6; D remains ambiguous. The CDR3 covers 16 residues. From germline, CDR1 is LGHNA and CDR2 YSLEER. Deletions cut 3 bases from V and 9 bases from J, with 18 bases between. CDR3 bases: TGCGCCAGCAGCCACACCACAACCCTTAGCGGTTCACCCCTCCACTTT. It encodes CASSHTTTLSGSPLHF.

The CDR3 DNA follows: TGCGCCAGCAGCCTACTGGGAGAATCCTACGAGCAGTACTTC. Translated: CASSLLGESYEQYF. This chain uses TRBV5-1 with TRBJ2-7; D may be TRBD2 (5 bases). The V and J ends lost 4 bases and 1 base respectively, with 12 bases between them. Germline assignment: CDR1 SGHRS and CDR2 YFSETQ. The CDR3 sequence is 14 residues long.

The chain employs TRBV6-6 and TRBJ2-1; D is undetermined. This CDR3 contains 10 residues. Trimming stripped 2 bases from V and 16 bases from J, with 9 bases between. Looked up from germline, CDR1 is MNHNY and CDR2 is SVGAGI (reference sequence). CDR3 loop: CASSYGLHFF. DNA of the CDR3: TGTGCCAGCAGTTACGGCCTTCACTTCTTC.

The chain recombines TRBV7-9 with TRBJ1-1, with 7 bases identical to TRBD1. The CDR3 totals 15 residues. The germline V gene encodes CDR1 SEHNR and CDR2 FQNEAQ (reference sequence). The ends lost 5 bases at V and 2 bases at J; junction bases unmatched: 8. CDR3 sequence (DNA): TGTGCCAGCAGCCCGACAGGGAAGGGAAACACTGAAGCTTTCTTT. Translating gives CASSPTGKGNTEAFF.

V is TRBV18 and J is TRBJ2-3, with D possibly being TRBD2 (6 bases). The V end lost 6 bases, the J end lost 3 bases, and 19 bases lay between the germline ends. The CDR3 totals 16 residues. The germline V gene encodes CDR1 KGHSH and CDR2 LQKENI. The CDR3 reads CASSPDVGRLTDTQYF. DNA of the CDR3: TGTGCCAGCTCTCCCGACGTGGGGAGGTTAACAGATACGCAGTATTTT.

This rearrangement joins TRBV5-4 to TRBJ2-1; TRBD2 agrees at 12 bases. There are 15 residues in the CDR3. Germline-derived CDR1 and CDR2 are SGHNT and YYREEE (reference sequence). The V and J ends lost 4 bases and 4 bases, in that order; junction bases with no gene match: 3. The CDR3 reads CASSQTSGGYNEQFF. CDR3 DNA sequence: TGTGCCAGCAGCCAGACTAGCGGGGGTTACAATGAGCAGTTCTTC. Combining the CDR3 with reference TRBV5-4 and TRBJ2-1 gives the whole variable domain ETGVTQSPTHLIKTRGQQVTLRCSSQSGHNTVSWYQQALGQGPQFIFQYYREEENGRGNFPPRFSGLQFPNYSSELNVNALELDDSALYLCASSQTSGGYNEQFFGPGTRLTVL.

V is TRBV7-9 and J is TRBJ1-1; D is possibly TRBD1 (6 bases). Deletions cut 8 bases from V and 6 bases from J, with 22 bases between. Germline lookup yields CDR1 SEHNR and CDR2 FQNEAQ (reference sequence). This CDR3 has 15 amino acids. The CDR3 region has the DNA TGTGCCAGCCCAACGCGGGGGGCGAACCCGTCTGAAGCTTTCTTT. Its translation: CASPTRGANPSEAFF.

The V call is TRBV6-5, the J call TRBJ2-3; 8 bases match TRBD2. The germline V gene encodes CDR1 MNHEY and CDR2 SVGAGI. V shed 8 bases, J shed 6 bases, and the junction held 10 bases outside the gene matches. The length of the CDR3 is 14 residues. The CDR3 is CASPGGPISDTQYF. The CDR3 bases are TGTGCCAGCCCGGGAGGGCCGATTTCTGATACGCAGTATTTT.

This chain uses TRBV5-4 with TRBJ1-2; the match to TRBD1 covers 9 bases. V dropped 3 bases and J dropped 8; count of bases not matched to a gene: 14. Germline lookup yields CDR1 SGHNT and CDR2 YYREEE (reference sequence). This CDR3 spans 16 amino acids. CDR3 sequence reads: CASSSPGQGPRKGYTF. CDR3 sequence (DNA): TGTGCCAGCAGCTCACCAGGACAGGGGCCTAGGAAGGGCTACACCTTC.

The J gene is TRBJ1-1, the V gene TRBV2; possible D gene TRBD1, 6 bases. CDR1 is SNHLY and CDR2 is FYNNEI in the germline V gene. The CDR3 is made up of 13 amino acids. The V end was cut by 6 bases, the J end by 1 base, with 9 bases between. The CDR3 here is CASRSTGNTEAFF. The CDR3 DNA is TGTGCCAGCAGATCGACAGGGAACACTGAAGCTTTCTTT.

This CDR3 reads CASSPYYGSQGSEQYF. CDR3 nucleotides: TGTGCCAGCAGCCCATACTACGGGAGCCAGGGCAGCGAGCAGTACTTC. The chain links TRBV11-2 to TRBJ2-7, with a possible D match to TRBD2 (6 bases). The CDR3 is 16 residues long. Trimming pared 5 bases from V and 6 bases from J, leaving 23 bases between. The germline V gene encodes CDR1 SGHAT and CDR2 FQNNGV.

J is TRBJ2-6 and V is TRBV12-3 or TRBV12-4; no clear D gene. This CDR3 has 12 amino acids. Between the trimmed V and J ends, which lost 3 bases and 8 bases, there was a span of 5 bases. CDR3 sequence reads: CASSFRTNVLTF. Here the CDR3 DNA reads TGTGCCAGCAGTTTCAGGACCAACGTCCTGACTTTC.

The V gene is TRBV6-2 or TRBV6-3, the J gene TRBJ1-5; the D gene is possibly TRBD1 (5 bases). Germline-derived CDR1 and CDR2 are MNHEY and SVGEGT. The CDR3 length is 14 residues. V was trimmed by 5 bases and J by 3 bases, leaving 11 bases between them. Here the CDR3 reads CASSTRGANQPQHF. CDR3 sequence (DNA): TGTGCCAGCAGTACTCGAGGGGCCAATCAGCCCCAGCATTTT.

The chain employs TRBV30 and TRBJ1-1; the D gene is possibly TRBD1 (5 bases). The CDR3 has 11 amino acids. Germline V gene sequence: CDR1 GTSNPN, CDR2 SVGIG (reference sequence). V was shortened by 4 bases and J by 7 bases, with 10 bases between the two germline ends. The CDR3 spells CAWNQGREAFF. The CDR3 DNA follows: TGTGCCTGGAACCAGGGACGTGAAGCTTTCTTT.

This clone has only a few counts. Here the CDR3 DNA reads TGTGCCAGCAGTCTGACAGGGTGGAACACTGAAGCTTTCTTT. Translation gives CASSLTGWNTEAFF. The chain couples TRBV6-5 to TRBJ1-1, with TRBD1 matching 7 bases. This CDR3 has 14 residues. Germline V gene data show CDR1 as MNHEY and CDR2 as SVGAGI. The V and J ends lost 5 bases and 1 base, in that order; junction bases with no gene match: 4.

This chain connects TRBV14 to TRBJ2-2, with 11 nucleotides matching TRBD2. The J segment lost 1 base and the V segment lost 2 bases, leaving 6 bases of the junction unmatched. CDR1 is SGHDN and CDR2 is FVKESK in the germline V gene. This CDR3 has 18 amino acids. The CDR3 loop is CASSQPGLAGVNTGELFF. Here the CDR3 DNA reads TGTGCCAGCAGCCAACCCGGACTAGCGGGTGTGAACACCGGGGAGCTGTTTTTT.

Only one count was recorded for this clone. This chain connects TRBV24-1 to TRBJ2-3; unclear D gene. CDR1 and CDR2 from the germline V gene are KGHDR and SFDVKD. Trimming shortened V by 3 bases and J by 0 bases, and 6 bases separated the two germline ends. The CDR3 has 14 amino acids. This CDR3 is CATSDPDSTDTQYF. In nucleotides, the CDR3 is TGTGCCACCAGTGATCCAGATAGCACAGATACGCAGTATTTT.

The rearrangement uses TRBV7-8 and TRBJ2-5; 10 nucleotides match TRBD1. In germline, CDR1 is SGHVS, CDR2 FQNEAQ. J was trimmed by 1 base and V by 5 bases; bases with no gene match: 10. There are 17 residues in the CDR3. The DNA for the CDR3 is TGTGCCAGCAGCCCGCGAGGGACAGGGGAATTCCAAGAGACCCAGTACTTC. It codes for CASSPRGTGEFQETQYF.

V gene TRBV4-1 combines with J gene TRBJ2-5, with D unresolved. CDR1 and CDR2 from the germline V gene are MGHRA and YSYEKL. Trimming took 5 bases from V and 4 from J, leaving 14 bases between them. The CDR3 totals 14 residues. In nucleotides, the CDR3 is TGCGCCAGCAGCAGACCCTCACCCAGAGAGACCCAGTACTTC. Its translation: CASSRPSPRETQYF.

This clone was detected only a few times. The rearrangement uses TRBV19 and TRBJ2-7, with 11 bases identical to TRBD2. Germline CDR1 LNHDA, CDR2 SQIVND (reference sequence). V gave up 3 bases and J gave up 3 bases; unmatched junction bases: 4. There are 15 residues in the CDR3. CDR3 amino acids: CASSIRLAGGYEQYV. CDR3 coding DNA: TGTGCCAGTAGTATCCGGCTAGCGGGAGGCTACGAGCAGTACGTC.

J is TRBJ2-5 and V is TRBV5-5; tentative D call: TRBD2 (6 bases). The CDR3 covers 15 residues. Per the germline V gene, CDR1 is SGHKS and CDR2 is YYEKEE (reference sequence). V lost 3 bases to trimming and J lost 0 bases, with 12 bases between them. The CDR3 nucleotides are TGTGCCAGCAGCTCCGGAGGGGCAGACCAAGAGACCCAGTACTTC. Translated: CASSSGGADQETQYF.